Below are 20 T cell receptor beta chains sequenced from a single sample in a study of early stage breast cancer tumors. The method was immunoSEQ multiplex PCR; TCRdb's version includes in-frame clones alone and lacks a portion of them. The table shows roughly 30,000 clones, with about four fifths occurring only once. Sequencing was done on a sample of blood. The source of these receptors is a person aged 45 to 59 with breast cancer.

This chain uses TRBV5-1 with TRBJ2-1, with 7 nucleotides matching TRBD1. Germline-derived CDR1 and CDR2 are SGHRS and YFSETQ. The CDR3 contains 14 residues. After removal of 4 bases from V and 6 bases from J, the junction contained 7 bases not matched to a gene. CDR3 DNA: TGCGCCAGCAGCCCCGGACAGGTTTCCAATGAGCAGTTCTTC. This translates into CASSPGQVSNEQFF.

V is TRBV15 and J is TRBJ1-5; TRBD1 matches 8 bases. Germline loops: CDR1 LNHNV, CDR2 YYDKDF (reference sequence). Germline trimming cut 0 bases from V and 7 bases from J; bases unmatched to any gene: 5. The CDR3 extends over 15 amino acids. CDR3 sequence: CATSRDRGLGQPQHF. The CDR3 DNA reads as TGTGCCACCAGCAGAGACAGGGGGCTCGGCCAGCCCCAGCATTTT.

The chain joins TRBV6-1 to TRBJ1-1; 8 nucleotides agree with TRBD1. The CDR3 runs to 16 residues. Germline CDR1 and CDR2: MNHNS and SASEGT. V was clipped by 2 bases and J by 3 bases; unmatched bases: 8. The CDR3 spells CASSEPATGGDTEAFF. The CDR3 DNA is TGTGCCAGCAGTGAACCCGCAACAGGGGGGGACACTGAAGCTTTCTTT.

The J gene is TRBJ1-6, the V gene TRBV7-2; no reliable D call. The ends were cut back, 4 bases at V and 9 bases at J, with 13 bases in the middle. Germline values: CDR1 SGHTA, CDR2 FQGNSA. The CDR3 is 14 residues long. CDR3 in DNA: TGTGCCAGCAGCTCCGGGCCACGAGGTTCACCCCTCCACTTT. This encodes CASSSGPRGSPLHF.

This chain uses TRBV5-4 with TRBJ1-2; a possible D gene is TRBD1 (6 bases). V was cut by 0 bases and J by 5 bases, with 14 bases left in between. This CDR3 has 15 amino acids. Per germline, CDR1 SGHNT and CDR2 YYREEE (reference sequence). The CDR3 DNA reads as TGTGCCAGCAGCTTGGTTGGTGGACAGCTTTATGGCTACACCTTC. Its translation: CASSLVGGQLYGYTF.

The rearrangement joins TRBV6-1 to TRBJ1-4; TRBD1 might be the D (6 bases). This CDR3 comprises 17 residues. The V end was cut by 4 bases, the J end by 0 bases, with 15 bases between. CDR1 and CDR2 (germline): MNHNS, SASEGT. The CDR3 DNA is TGTGCCAGCAGTGGACAACAGGGAAACCCAACTAATGAAAAACTGTTTTTT. It yields the protein CASSGQQGNPTNEKLFF.

The CDR3 reads CATQDVGSRFF. As DNA, the CDR3 is TGTGCCACCCAAGATGTAGGCTCGCGGTTCTTC. The rearrangement joins TRBV28 to TRBJ2-1; D gene uncertain. Per germline, CDR1 MDHEN and CDR2 SYDVKM. The CDR3 contains 11 residues. V shed 10 bases and J shed 15 bases, with 19 bases lying between them.

The chain has TRBV5-1 and TRBJ2-7; D is unresolved. This CDR3 comprises 15 residues. CDR1 and CDR2 (germline): SGHRS, YFSETQ. With 7 bases removed from V and 0 bases from J, the gap between germline ends came to 17 bases. Here the CDR3 reads CASRLSDVSSYEQYF. For the CDR3, the DNA is TGCGCCAGCCGACTCAGCGACGTAAGCTCCTACGAGCAGTACTTC.

This clone was counted once. This rearrangement joins TRBV5-4 to TRBJ2-1, with 12 bases fitting TRBD2. The CDR3 totals 16 residues. Germline V gene sequence: CDR1 SGHNT, CDR2 YYREEE (reference sequence). With V trimmed by 2 bases and J by 9 bases, 9 bases remained unmatched. The CDR3 bases are TGTGCCAGCAGCTTACCTAGCGGGAGGGAGCTTGGTGAGCAGTTCTTC. It codes for CASSLPSGRELGEQFF.

The V call is TRBV6-1, the J call TRBJ2-7; 11 bases align to TRBD2. Trimming took 4 bases from V and 2 from J; bases not matched to a gene: 1. The V gene's germline CDR1 is MNHNS and CDR2 SASEGT. The CDR3 is 14 residues long. The CDR3 DNA follows: TGTGCCAGCAGTGTAGCGGGGGGGACCTACGAGCAGTACTTC. This codes for CASSVAGGTYEQYF.

There are a few counts of this clone. The chain combines TRBV19 with TRBJ1-5; no firm D call. The ends were cut back, 3 bases at V and 9 bases at J, with 15 bases in the middle. Germline V gene sequence: CDR1 LNHDA, CDR2 SQIVND (reference sequence). The CDR3 sequence is 14 residues long. CDR3 amino acids: CASSIGRPKGPQHF. Written as DNA, the CDR3 is TGTGCCAGTAGTATCGGCCGGCCCAAGGGGCCCCAGCATTTT.

This clone occurred once. The rearrangement joins TRBV28 to TRBJ1-1; D uncertain. This CDR3 contains 14 residues. Germline loops: CDR1 MDHEN, CDR2 SYDVKM. V dropped 0 bases and J dropped 2 bases, with 7 bases sitting between them. CDR3 protein: CASSLWSGNTEAFF. For the CDR3, the DNA is TGTGCCAGCAGTTTATGGTCTGGAAACACTGAAGCTTTCTTT.

This clone showed up just once. V and J are TRBV11-3 and TRBJ2-1; the match to TRBD1 covers 10 bases. Germline V gene sequence: CDR1 SGHNT, CDR2 YENEEA. The CDR3 is 13 amino acids. J gave up 8 bases and V 3 bases, and 1 base lay outside the gene matches. The CDR3 loop reads CASSLTGGDEQFF. CDR3 DNA sequence: TGTGCCAGCAGCTTGACAGGGGGCGATGAGCAGTTCTTC.

This chain uses TRBV4-3 with TRBJ2-1; D might be TRBD2 (5 bases). CDR1 and CDR2 from the germline V gene are LGHNA and YSLEER. This CDR3 has 16 amino acids. V lost 0 bases to trimming and J lost 3 bases, with 12 bases between them. In DNA form, the CDR3 reads TGCGCCAGCAGCCAAGATCTGGCTAGCTTCTACAATGAGCAGTTCTTC. It encodes CASSQDLASFYNEQFF.

The table lists this clone with a count of one. The chain carries TRBV11-2 and TRBJ1-4; the D gene is possibly TRBD1 (6 bases). CDR1 SGHAT and CDR2 FQNNGV come from the germline V gene. V was trimmed by 1 base and J by 7 bases, leaving 19 bases between them. The CDR3 is 17 amino acids. The CDR3 DNA is TGTGCCAGCAGCTTAGGCGTTAGGGGGGATAAGGGTGAAAAACTGTTTTTT. Translated: CASSLGVRGDKGEKLFF.

This rearrangement joins TRBV5-1 to TRBJ2-7; D is ambiguous. Germline-derived CDR1 and CDR2 are SGHRS and YFSETQ. The germline V and J ends were trimmed by 0 bases and 1 base, with 11 bases remaining between them. The length of the CDR3 is 15 residues. The CDR3 here is CASSLVGSASYEQYF. For the CDR3, the DNA is TGCGCCAGCAGCTTGGTAGGGTCGGCGTCCTACGAGCAGTACTTC. The full variable domain, with the rest looked up from reference TRBV5-1 and TRBJ2-7, is KAGVTQTPRYLIKTRGQQVTLSCSPISGHRSVSWYQQTPGQGLQFLFEYFSETQRNKGNFPGRFSGRQFSNSRSEMNVSTLELGDSALYLCASSLVGSASYEQYFGPGTRLTVT.

J is TRBJ1-2 and V is TRBV19, with 9 bases aligning to TRBD1. In germline, CDR1 is LNHDA, CDR2 SQIVND (reference sequence). J lost 7 bases, V lost 8 bases, and 5 bases had no gene match. CDR3 size: 12 residues. The CDR3 loop is CASQQGAGGYTF. In nucleotides, the CDR3 is TGTGCCAGTCAACAGGGGGCTGGTGGCTACACCTTC.

This chain connects TRBV7-9 to TRBJ2-6, with D perhaps TRBD1 (5 bases). Germline V gene data show CDR1 as SEHNR and CDR2 as FQNEAQ (reference sequence). The CDR3 runs 15 residues. Deletions cut 7 bases from V and 2 bases from J, with 12 bases between. This CDR3 is CASTVQEPGANVLTF. Written as DNA, the CDR3 is TGTGCCAGCACCGTACAGGAGCCTGGGGCCAACGTCCTGACTTTC.

The rearrangement uses TRBV4-1 and TRBJ2-5, with TRBD2 matching over 12 bases. The trim removed 4 bases at V and 5 bases at J, leaving 8 bases unmatched. Per the germline V gene, CDR1 is MGHRA and CDR2 is YSYEKL. This CDR3 contains 16 residues. Written as DNA, the CDR3 is TGCGCCAGCAGCCCGGGACTAGCGGGCCCAGGGGAGACCCAGTACTTC. Its protein is CASSPGLAGPGETQYF.

The J gene is TRBJ2-3, the V gene TRBV7-2; D unclear. Germline CDR1 and CDR2: SGHTA and FQGNSA. The CDR3 consists of 13 residues. Trimming took off 9 bases at V and 5 bases at J, with 15 bases between the two ends. Written as DNA, the CDR3 is TGTGCCAGTAAGCTTGCCGTCCAAGATACGCAGTATTTT. Translation: CASKLAVQDTQYF.